These 26 T cell receptor beta chains were sequenced from one sample in a study of post-analysis software for immune sequencing data. For these TCRs, the target antigens are not known. Overall study findings and caveats: With TRBV5-6, TRBV5-1 and TRBV20-1 included, 5 or 6 TRBV segments were more frequent in patients than in controls.

The authors incorporated unique molecular identifiers into the TCR beta cDNA libraries. TCRdb processed the PCR reads anew with MiXCR; each CDR3 protein has one entry. There are some 450,000 distinct CDR3 sequences in the sample; around 40% occur only once, and 9.5% to 13% lies in the top ten. Sequencing was performed on blood. These receptors were obtained from a girl aged 10 to 17 with multiple sclerosis.

By share, this clonotype counts as medium-sized. The gene calls are TRBV27 and TRBJ2-7; tentatively, D is TRBD1 (6 bases). CDR1 is MNHEY, CDR2 SMNVEV, per germline (reference sequence). CDR3 size: 15 residues. Between the trimmed V and J ends, which lost 5 bases and 4 bases, there was a span of 18 bases. CDR3 in amino acids: CASSETGRSYYEQYF. As DNA, the CDR3 is TGTGCCAGCAGTGAGACAGGCAGGTCATATTACGAGCAGTACTTC.

The rearrangement uses TRBV12-3 or TRBV12-4 and TRBJ1-5; D is unresolved. V gave up 6 bases and J gave up 0 bases, with 9 bases separating them. CDR3 length: 14 amino acids. CDR3 DNA sequence: TGTGCCAGCAGCCCGGAAAATAGCAATCAGCCCCAGCATTTT. This sequence encodes CASSPENSNQPQHF.

The V and J genes are TRBV3-1 and TRBJ1-1, with 7 bases matching TRBD1. CDR3 size: 14 residues. CDR1 is LGHDT, CDR2 YNNKEL, per germline (reference sequence). V trimming: 3 bases; J trimming: 2 bases; junction bases outside the gene matches: 3. CDR3 in amino acids: CASSHRQGNTEAFF. CDR3 DNA: TGTGCCAGCAGCCATAGACAGGGTAACACTGAAGCTTTCTTT.

V is TRBV27 and J is TRBJ1-5; D is possibly TRBD1 (5 bases). Germline V lookup: CDR1 MNHEY, CDR2 SMNVEV (reference sequence). Trimming removed 6 bases from V and 6 bases from J, with 9 bases in between. The CDR3 length is 12 residues. The CDR3 sequence: CASRTGGQPQHF. In DNA form, the CDR3 reads TGTGCCAGCAGGACCGGGGGTCAGCCCCAGCATTTT.

With regard to this clonotype: The junction departs from germline at one end; a sequencing error may be responsible. This rearrangement joins TRBV20-1 to TRBJ2-1, with D perhaps being TRBD1 or TRBD2 (5 bases each). Looked up from germline, CDR1 is DFQATT and CDR2 is SNEGSKA (reference sequence). The CDR3 has 14 amino acids. The CDR3 nucleotides are TGCAGTGCATTTAGTACGGGACGTTACAATGAGCGGTTCTTC. Protein sequence: CSAFSTGRYNERFF.

The chain links TRBV4-1 to TRBJ2-7; 7 bases fit TRBD2. Germline values: CDR1 MGHRA, CDR2 YSYEKL. V trimming: 1 base; J trimming: 4 bases; junction bases outside the gene matches: 7. The CDR3 length is 15 residues. For the CDR3, the DNA is TGCGCCAGCAGCCAAGGGTACACTAGCGTGTACGAGCAGTACTTC. Its protein is CASSQGYTSVYEQYF.

This clonotype was observed a handful of times. The chain combines TRBV7-8 with TRBJ2-7; D is perhaps TRBD1 (6 bases). The CDR3 consists of 15 residues. Germline CDR1 is SGHVS and CDR2 is FQNEAQ. The ends were cut back, 6 bases at V and 5 bases at J, with 20 bases in the middle. CDR3 nucleotide sequence: TGTGCCAGCAGTGCCGAAGACAGTAGGGACAACGAGCAGTACTTC. Protein product: CASSAEDSRDNEQYF.

The V call is TRBV9, the J call TRBJ2-7, with 10 bases identical to TRBD2. Germline V gives CDR1 SGDLS, CDR2 YYNGEE. V gave up 3 bases and J gave up 2 bases; unmatched junction bases: 5. The CDR3 length is 15 residues. The CDR3, as DNA: TGTGCCAGCAGCGGTAGCGGGAGGCCCACCTACGAGCAGTACTTC. Amino acid sequence: CASSGSGRPTYEQYF.

This chain links TRBV6-1 with TRBJ2-3, with 7 bases identical to TRBD1. The germline gives CDR1 MNHNS, CDR2 SASEGT. The CDR3 is made up of 16 amino acids. V lost 3 bases and J lost 2; bases outside the gene matches: 8. Here the CDR3 DNA reads TGTGCCAGCAGTGACCCGACAGGGTCGGCCACAGATACGCAGTATTTT. This translates into CASSDPTGSATDTQYF.

This clonotype was seen a handful of times. The chain joins TRBV12-3 or TRBV12-4 to TRBJ1-5; D gene ambiguous. V was trimmed by 7 bases and J by 1 base, leaving 11 bases between them. The CDR3 covers 14 residues. CDR3 DNA: TGTGCCAGCACCCTCGGGAGCAGCAATCAGCCCCAGCATTTT. Translated: CASTLGSSNQPQHF.

This clonotype was observed a few times. The V gene is TRBV20-1, the J gene TRBJ2-5; D is undetermined. V lost 6 bases and J 0 bases, leaving 8 bases between the germline ends. The V gene's germline CDR1 is DFQATT and CDR2 SNEGSKA (reference sequence). The CDR3 is 12 residues long. The CDR3 DNA follows: TGCAGTGCCCTGACGGACCAAGAGACCCAGTACTTC. It encodes CSALTDQETQYF.

This clonotype was seen only a few times. The chain has TRBV6-5 and TRBJ2-6, with 7 nucleotides matching TRBD1. The V gene end was trimmed by 1 base and the J gene end by 0 bases; junction bases not matched to a gene: 9. Per germline, CDR1 MNHEY and CDR2 SVGAGI. This CDR3 is built from 19 residues. CDR3 region: CASSYFPRQGSSGANVLTF. DNA for the CDR3: TGTGCCAGCAGTTACTTCCCGAGACAGGGATCCTCTGGGGCCAACGTCCTGACTTTC.

The V gene is TRBV5-1, the J gene TRBJ2-7, with a weak D call TRBD2 (7 bases). With 4 bases removed from V and 2 bases from J, the gap between germline ends came to 13 bases. In germline, CDR1 is SGHRS, CDR2 YFSETQ. This CDR3 comprises 14 residues. The CDR3 DNA follows: TGCGCCAGCAGCACAGCGGGACACCCCTACGAGCAGTACTTC. Translation gives CASSTAGHPYEQYF.

The gene calls are TRBV5-6 and TRBJ2-7; TRBD2 agrees at 11 bases. The CDR3 covers 14 residues. With V trimmed by 1 base and J by 3 bases, 0 bases remained unmatched. Germline V gene sequence: CDR1 SGHDT, CDR2 YYEEEE. The CDR3 loop reads CASSLTSGGYEQYF. For the CDR3, the DNA is TGTGCCAGCAGCTTGACTAGCGGGGGCTACGAGCAGTACTTC.

The chain has TRBV5-1 and TRBJ2-5; tentative D call: TRBD1 (5 bases). The germline V gene encodes CDR1 SGHRS and CDR2 YFSETQ. V lost 1 base and J lost 1, with 8 bases in between. This CDR3 contains 14 residues. The CDR3 is CASSLSDTQETQYF. CDR3 nucleotide sequence: TGCGCCAGCAGCTTGTCGGACACCCAAGAGACCCAGTACTTC.

With respect to this clonotype: At one end the junction does not follow the germline gene, possibly because of a read error. The DNA for the CDR3 is TGCGCCAGCAGAACCGGGACAGGGAACACTAAAGCTTTCTTT. This sequence encodes CASRTGTGNTKAFF. The chain has TRBV5-1 and TRBJ1-1, with 9 bases fitting TRBD1. The CDR3 totals 14 residues. Germline loops: CDR1 SGHRS, CDR2 YFSETQ. The complete variable domain, with remaining parts taken from reference TRBV5-1 and TRBJ1-1, reads KAGVTQTPRYLIKTRGQQVTLSCSPISGHRSVSWYQQTPGQGLQFLFEYFSETQRNKGNFPGRFSGRQFSNSRSEMNVSTLELGDSALYLCASRTGTGNTKAFFGQGTRLTVV.

The rearrangement joins TRBV12-3 or TRBV12-4 to TRBJ2-7; 10 nucleotides agree with TRBD2. Trimming took 3 bases from V and 3 from J; bases not matched to a gene: 8. The CDR3 is made up of 16 amino acids. This chain's CDR3 is CASSFSSGRAGYEQYF. Written as DNA, the CDR3 is TGTGCCAGCAGTTTCTCCAGCGGGAGGGCCGGCTACGAGCAGTACTTC.

The CDR3 region is CASSLRSGLSSYNEQFF. The DNA of the CDR3 is TGTGCCAGCAGCCTACGTAGCGGGTTAAGCTCCTACAATGAGCAGTTCTTC. This rearrangement joins TRBV27 to TRBJ2-1, with 7 bases fitting TRBD2. The CDR3 loop spans 17 amino acids. From germline, CDR1 is MNHEY and CDR2 SMNVEV (reference sequence). V lost 6 bases and J lost 0; bases outside the gene matches: 11.

A note on this clonotype: One junction end disagrees with the germline gene, perhaps due to a read error. This sequence joins TRBV27 and TRBJ2-7; 7 positions agree with TRBD1. Germline V gives CDR1 MNHEY, CDR2 SMNVEV (reference sequence). The CDR3 contains 15 residues. The CDR3 spells CASSLRGQSPYERYF. The CDR3 DNA follows: TGTGCCAGCAGTTTAAGGGGGCAATCGCCCTACGAGCGGTACTTC.

The V and J genes are TRBV7-9 and TRBJ1-5; TRBD1 matches 8 bases. V shed 8 bases and J 2 bases; nucleotides not matched to a gene: 5. This CDR3 contains 14 residues. Germline lookup yields CDR1 SEHNR and CDR2 FQNEAQ (reference sequence). The DNA of the CDR3 is TGTGCCAGCGGCGGACAGGGTCGCAATCAGCCCCAGCATTTT. It translates to CASGGQGRNQPQHF.

This clonotype occurred a few times. The V and J genes are TRBV20-1 and TRBJ2-7; 8 bases map to TRBD2. There are 14 residues in the CDR3. Germline CDR1 DFQATT, CDR2 SNEGSKA (reference sequence). CDR3 sequence: CSPRGGGDSYEQYF. The CDR3 DNA is TGCAGCCCCCGGGGGGGAGGGGACTCCTACGAGCAGTACTTC.

J is TRBJ2-7 and V is TRBV6-1; 12 bases are shared with TRBD2. V was pared by 6 bases and J by 0 bases, with 6 bases of the junction left unmatched. This CDR3 has 16 residues. Germline lookup yields CDR1 MNHNS and CDR2 SASEGT. The CDR3 reads CASSQRTSGTSYEQYF. The CDR3 DNA is TGTGCCAGCAGCCAAAGGACTAGCGGGACCTCCTACGAGCAGTACTTC.

This rearrangement joins TRBV5-4 to TRBJ2-1; TRBD1 or TRBD2 may be the D gene (5 bases each). The length of the CDR3 is 13 residues. The V gene's germline CDR1 is SGHNT and CDR2 YYREEE (reference sequence). Trimming shortened V by 3 bases and J by 14 bases, and 18 bases separated the two germline ends. The CDR3 DNA sequence: TGTGCCAGCAGCTCCAAGGGGACGGAAGGGGAGTTCTTC. Translating it yields CASSSKGTEGEFF.

The chain employs TRBV29-1 and TRBJ2-3, with D unresolved. Germline V gene data show CDR1 as SQVTM and CDR2 as ANQGSEA. V shed 6 bases and J shed 0 bases, with 4 bases lying between them. The CDR3 spans 11 residues. The CDR3 DNA is TGCAGCGTGTATAGCACAGATACGCAGTATTTT. As protein: CSVYSTDTQYF.

This clonotype was detected a few times. CDR3 in DNA: TGCAGCGCCAGACACCACACTGAAGCTTTCTTT. Amino acid sequence: CSARHHTEAFF. The chain is built from TRBV29-1 and TRBJ1-1; D gene unclear. This CDR3 comprises 11 residues. CDR1 and CDR2 from the germline V gene are SQVTM and ANQGSEA. V shed 7 bases and J shed 3 bases, with 9 bases lying between them.

The chain links TRBV20-1 to TRBJ2-3, with D perhaps matching TRBD2 (5 bases). The germline V gene has CDR1 DFQATT and CDR2 SNEGSKA (reference sequence). Trimming took 1 base from V and 0 from J, leaving 8 bases between them. The CDR3 has 14 amino acids. CDR3 region: CSARGGPSTDTQYF. The CDR3 nucleotides read TGCAGTGCTAGAGGCGGGCCTAGCACAGATACGCAGTATTTT.